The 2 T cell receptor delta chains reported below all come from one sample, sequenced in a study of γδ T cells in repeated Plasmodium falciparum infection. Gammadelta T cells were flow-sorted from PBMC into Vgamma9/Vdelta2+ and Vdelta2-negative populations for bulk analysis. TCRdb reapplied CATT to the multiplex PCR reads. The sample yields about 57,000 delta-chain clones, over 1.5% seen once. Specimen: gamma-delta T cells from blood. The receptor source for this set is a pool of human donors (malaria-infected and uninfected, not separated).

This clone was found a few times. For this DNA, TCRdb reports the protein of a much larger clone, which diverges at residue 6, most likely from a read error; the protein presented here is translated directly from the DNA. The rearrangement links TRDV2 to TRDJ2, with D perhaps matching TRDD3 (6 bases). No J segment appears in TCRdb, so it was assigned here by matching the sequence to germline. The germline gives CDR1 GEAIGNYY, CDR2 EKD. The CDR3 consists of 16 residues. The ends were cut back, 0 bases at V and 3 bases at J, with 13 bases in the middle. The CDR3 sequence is CACDTAVGGVTAQLFF. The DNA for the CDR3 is TGTGCCTGTGACACCGCGGTGGGGGGGGTGACAGCACAACTCTTCTTT.

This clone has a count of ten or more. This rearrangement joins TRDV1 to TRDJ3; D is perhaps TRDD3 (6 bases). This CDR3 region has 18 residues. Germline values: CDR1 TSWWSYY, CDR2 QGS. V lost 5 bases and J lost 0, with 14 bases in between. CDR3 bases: TGTGCTCTTGGGCGTTCAGGGGGACTCTCCTGGGACACCCGACAGATGTTTTTC. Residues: CALGRSGGLSWDTRQMFF.